The rows below give T cell receptor beta chains drawn from one sample of a study of T-cell memory formation after mild COVID-19. TCRdb ran MiXCR on the 5' RACE reads and lists one entry per CDR3 protein. Among fewer than 300,000 distinct CDR3 sequences listed, approximately 15% were seen once. The source material was PBMCs or a T cell subset sorted from them (not recorded which). Receptors were obtained from a young man who had mild COVID-19 (a few samples of this study predate the infection). Cell type and time point are not known. Each CDR3 is given with its conserved first and last residue. Each record gives: CDR3 protein, CDR3 DNA, V gene, D gene, clone size, J gene. A D gene is named only where the DNA matches it firmly. The size entry is marked missing in some rows and otherwise reads once, few, many or a size class.

CASSQGGLRGNYGYTF | TGCGCCAGCAGCCAAGGAGGATTAAGGGGGAACTATGGCTACACCTTC | TRBV4-1 | NA | NA | TRBJ1-2
CASSSGQGEETQYF | TGTGCCAGCAGCTCCGGACAGGGAGAAGAGACCCAGTACTTC | TRBV7-6 | TRBD1 | few | TRBJ2-5
CATSREGQGGETQYF | TGTGCCACCAGCAGAGAGGGGCAGGGGGGTGAGACCCAGTACTTC | TRBV15 | NA | NA | TRBJ2-5
CASSSIRQGRRSYTF | TGCGCCAGCAGCTCAATTCGACAGGGTCGAAGGAGCTACACCTTC | TRBV4-3 | TRBD1 | few | TRBJ1-2
CASSLGTANEAFF | TGTGCCAGCAGCCTCGGGACAGCAAATGAAGCTTTCTTT | TRBV3-1 | TRBD1 | NA | TRBJ1-1
CASSQDGRVTNIQYF | TGTGCCAGCAGCCAAGATGGACGGGTTACGAACATTCAGTACTTC | TRBV3-1 | NA | few | TRBJ2-4
CASSSTPGTGAPHEQFF | TGTGCCAGCAGTTCCACGCCCGGGACAGGGGCACCCCATGAGCAGTTCTTC | TRBV6-5 | TRBD1 | few | TRBJ2-1
CASSPEGLNNSPLHF | TGCGCCAGCAGCCCAGAGGGACTGAATAATTCACCCCTCCACTTT | TRBV4-3 | NA | few | TRBJ1-6
CASSQLAGGENEQFF | TGTGCCAGCAGCCAACTCGCGGGGGGGGAAAATGAGCAGTTCTTC | TRBV3-1 | TRBD2 | few | TRBJ2-1
CASKEIDSPLHF | TGTGCCAGTAAGGAGATAGATTCACCCCTCCACTTT | TRBV27 | NA | NA | TRBJ1-6
CASSFFAGAANEQFF | TGCGCCAGCAGCTTTTTCGCGGGGGCCGCCAATGAGCAGTTCTTC | TRBV5-1 | NA | many | TRBJ2-1
CSVGPRAANYGYTF | TGCAGCGTCGGCCCCAGGGCCGCAAACTATGGCTACACCTTC | TRBV29-1 | NA | few | TRBJ1-2
CASSLAGYGNTIYF | TGCGCCAGCAGCTTGGCAGGGTATGGAAACACCATATATTTT | TRBV5-1 | NA | NA | TRBJ1-3
CASRATRNYGYTF | TGTGCCAGCAGAGCCACCCGTAACTATGGCTACACCTTC | TRBV6-5 | NA | few | TRBJ1-2
CSAREPGQRTYEQYF | TGCAGTGCTAGGGAGCCGGGACAGAGAACCTACGAGCAGTACTTC | TRBV20-1 | TRBD1 | NA | TRBJ2-7
CASSEWGGTDTQYF | TGTGCCAGCAGTGAATGGGGGGGCACAGATACGCAGTATTTT | TRBV25-1 | NA | NA | TRBJ2-3
CSVEARGTYNEQFF | TGCAGCGTTGAGGCCAGGGGAACCTACAATGAGCAGTTCTTC | TRBV29-1 | NA | few | TRBJ2-1
CSARGHTGELFF | TGCAGTGCTAGAGGCCACACCGGGGAGCTGTTTTTT | TRBV20-1 | NA | few | TRBJ2-2
CASSPTGALGETQYF | TGTGCCAGCAGCCCGACAGGGGCTTTGGGAGAGACCCAGTACTTC | TRBV7-9 | TRBD1 | NA | TRBJ2-5
CASSSGDHRENTEAFF | TGCGCCAGCAGCTCGGGGGACCACAGGGAAAACACTGAAGCTTTCTTT | TRBV5-1 | NA | few | TRBJ1-1
CASSRRPGVTGELFF | TGTGCCAGCAGTCGCCGACCAGGGGTTACCGGGGAGCTGTTTTTT | TRBV6-2/TRBV6-3 | NA | few | TRBJ2-2
CSARATSGGGDTQYF | TGCAGTGCTAGGGCTACTAGCGGGGGGGGAGATACGCAGTATTTT | TRBV20-1 | TRBD2 | few | TRBJ2-3
CASSPGGNTEAFF | TGTGCCAGCAGCCCCGGTGGTAACACTGAAGCTTTCTTT | TRBV7-3 | NA | many | TRBJ1-1
CASSLAYNEQFF | TGTGCCAGCAGCTTGGCCTACAATGAGCAGTTCTTC | TRBV5-4 | NA | many | TRBJ2-1
CASSLGTPGYEQYF | TGTGCCAGTAGTCTCGGGACACCAGGGTACGAGCAGTACTTC | TRBV19 | NA | NA | TRBJ2-7